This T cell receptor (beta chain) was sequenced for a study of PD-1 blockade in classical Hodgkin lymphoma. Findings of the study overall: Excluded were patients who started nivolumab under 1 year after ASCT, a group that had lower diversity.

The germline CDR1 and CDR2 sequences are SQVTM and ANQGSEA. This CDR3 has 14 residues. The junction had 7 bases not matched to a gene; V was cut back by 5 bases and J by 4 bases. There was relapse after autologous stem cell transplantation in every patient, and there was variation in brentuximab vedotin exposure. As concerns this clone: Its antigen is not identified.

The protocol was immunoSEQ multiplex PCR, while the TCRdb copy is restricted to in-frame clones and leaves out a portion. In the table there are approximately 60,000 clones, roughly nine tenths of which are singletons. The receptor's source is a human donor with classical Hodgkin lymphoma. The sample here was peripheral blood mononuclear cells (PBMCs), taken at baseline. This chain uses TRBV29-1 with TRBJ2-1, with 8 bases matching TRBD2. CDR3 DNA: TGCAGCGTTACCGGGGGGGGTCCATACAATGAGCAGTTCTTC. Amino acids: CSVTGGGPYNEQFF.